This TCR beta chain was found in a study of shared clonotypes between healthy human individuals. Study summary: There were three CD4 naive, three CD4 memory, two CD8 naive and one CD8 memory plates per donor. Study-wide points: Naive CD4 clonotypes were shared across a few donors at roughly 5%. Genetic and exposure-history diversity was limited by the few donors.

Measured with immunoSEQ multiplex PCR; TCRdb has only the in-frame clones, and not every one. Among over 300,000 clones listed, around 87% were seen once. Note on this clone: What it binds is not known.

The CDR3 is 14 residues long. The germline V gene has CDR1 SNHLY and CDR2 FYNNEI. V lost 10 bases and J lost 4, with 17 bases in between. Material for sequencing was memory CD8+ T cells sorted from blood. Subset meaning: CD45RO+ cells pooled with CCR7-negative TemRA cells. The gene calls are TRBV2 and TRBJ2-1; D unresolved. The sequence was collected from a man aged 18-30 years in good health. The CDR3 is CAILYDSVYNEQFF. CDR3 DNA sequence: TGTGCCATCCTATACGACTCAGTTTACAATGAGCAGTTCTTC.